This T cell receptor beta chain is from a study of post-analysis software for immune sequencing data. Study details: Patients had relapsing-remitting, secondary progressive or progressive-relapsing multiple sclerosis; some lacked subtype. Study results and caveats: Relative to controls, patients had roughly five TRBV segments at higher frequency, with TRBV5-6, TRBV5-1 and TRBV20-1 among these. The study found significantly lower normalized Chao1 diversity in multiple sclerosis patients than in controls.

Germline assignment: CDR1 ENHRY and CDR2 SYGVKD. V gave up 0 bases and J gave up 4 bases; unmatched junction bases: 9. The CDR3 contains 17 residues. Unique molecular identifiers were carried by the TCR beta cDNA libraries. One entry per CDR3 protein results from TCRdb running MiXCR on the PCR reads. In the table there are hundreds of thousands of distinct CDR3 sequences, approximately 53% of which are singletons. As to this clonotype: Its antigen is currently unknown.

The sequence came from a girl between 10 and 17 years old with multiple sclerosis. V and J are TRBV10-3 and TRBJ1-1; TRBD1 agrees at 9 bases. Sequencing was performed on blood. The CDR3 DNA is TGTGCCATCAGTGAGTCGAATACAGGGGGCCAAAGCACTGAAGCTTTCTTT. This codes for CAISESNTGGQSTEAFF.